This TCR beta chain emerged from a study of T-cell memory formation after mild COVID-19. Across the study: TCR clusters largely stayed donor specific. General study findings and limits: Those CD4+ clones that contracted were mainly in CM and EM (CD8+ ones in EMRA).

Concerning this clonotype: Its specificity is not known.

Via MiXCR, TCRdb re-called the 5' RACE reads, giving one row per CDR3 protein. The sample yields around 200,000 distinct CDR3 sequences, 20% to 25% seen once. The source of this sequence is an adult woman who had mild COVID-19 (a few samples of this study predate the infection). Cell type and time point are not known. Input material: PBMCs or a T cell subset sorted from them (not recorded which).

The CDR3 DNA reads TGCAGCGTTGAGAGCGAGAGAGCGAAGAGCTCCTACAATGAGCAGTTCTTC. Amino acids: CSVESERAKSSYNEQFF. The genes are TRBV29-1 and TRBJ2-1, with D uncertain. Germline loops: CDR1 SQVTM, CDR2 ANQGSEA. CDR3 length: 17 residues. V was pared by 3 bases and J by 0 bases, with 18 bases between.